A single sample gave rise to the 17 T cell receptor beta chains below, sequenced in a study of T cells in Graves' hyperthyroidism and ophthalmopathy. Amplification yielded TCR beta CDR3 regions, with RNA transcripts as the source. A set of HTBI primers served as the primers for a first-round RT-PCR of the TCR CDR3. TCRdb redid the calling of the multiplex PCR reads with MiXCR, one entry per CDR3 protein. The sample yields under 500,000 distinct CDR3 sequences, over 12% seen once. Sequenced input: blood. The receptors here all came from a man aged 50-60 years with Graves' ophthalmopathy.

This clonotype has ten or more counts. The V call is TRBV7-9, the J call TRBJ2-1; the match to TRBD2 covers 14 bases. Trimming cost V 4 bases and J 6 bases; bases outside gene matches: 14. Germline V gives CDR1 SEHNR, CDR2 FQNEAQ (reference sequence). The CDR3 contains 19 residues. The CDR3 DNA is TGTGCCAGCAGCTCCGGAATGACTAGCGGGAGGGCCGAGGGCAATGAGCAGTTCTTC. This gives the protein CASSSGMTSGRAEGNEQFF.

This clonotype was observed many times. V gene TRBV30 combines with J gene TRBJ1-2; D perhaps matches TRBD1 (5 bases). CDR1 and CDR2 from the germline V gene are GTSNPN and SVGIG (reference sequence). Deletions cut 3 bases from V and 8 bases from J, with 22 bases between. CDR3 size: 15 residues. CDR3 residues: CAWSEGPILAVGYTF. In DNA form, the CDR3 reads TGTGCCTGGAGCGAGGGACCAATTCTCGCCGTAGGCTACACCTTC.

The gene calls are TRBV29-1 and TRBJ2-2; maybe TRBD1 (5 bases). The V gene's germline CDR1 is SQVTM and CDR2 ANQGSEA. The CDR3 runs 12 residues. V was pared by 6 bases and J by 6 bases, with 11 bases between. The CDR3 loop reads CSVKGMAGELFF. CDR3 DNA: TGCAGCGTAAAGGGGATGGCCGGGGAGCTGTTTTTT.

This clonotype showed up many times. The chain carries TRBV20-1 and TRBJ2-7; possibly TRBD1 for D (6 bases). The germline V gene has CDR1 DFQATT and CDR2 SNEGSKA (reference sequence). The CDR3 totals 11 residues. V was cut by 2 bases and J by 8 bases, with 10 bases left in between. CDR3 in DNA: TGCAGTGCTAGAACGGGACAACAGCAGTACTTC. Amino acids: CSARTGQQQYF.

This clonotype was counted many times. V and J are TRBV3-1 and TRBJ2-1; 7 nucleotides align to TRBD2. Trimming at V came to 0 bases and at J to 5 bases, leaving 7 bases not matched to a gene. Germline loops: CDR1 LGHDT, CDR2 YNNKEL (reference sequence). The CDR3 is 16 amino acids. The CDR3 region is CASSQDPAGANNEQFF. Here the CDR3 DNA reads TGTGCCAGCAGCCAAGATCCCGCGGGAGCTAACAATGAGCAGTTCTTC.

The table lists this clonotype with many counts. This chain joins TRBV5-1 and TRBJ2-3, with TRBD1 matching over 8 bases. Germline loops: CDR1 SGHRS, CDR2 YFSETQ. This CDR3 spans 16 amino acids. Trimming cost V 0 bases and J 4 bases; bases outside gene matches: 7. The CDR3 reads CASSLETGVLADTQYF. CDR3 coding DNA: TGCGCCAGCAGCTTGGAGACAGGGGTTTTGGCAGATACGCAGTATTTT.

In its sample, this clonotype was seen many times. V usage is TRBV6-1 and J usage is TRBJ2-1; D unresolved. The V and J ends lost 4 bases and 3 bases respectively, with 7 bases between them. CDR1 and CDR2 from the germline V gene are MNHNS and SASEGT. CDR3 length: 13 amino acids. The CDR3 spells CASSVNGYNEQFF. Written as DNA, the CDR3 is TGTGCCAGCAGTGTGAACGGCTACAATGAGCAGTTCTTC.

J is TRBJ1-2 and V is TRBV19; 7 nucleotides match TRBD1. Germline assignment: CDR1 LNHDA and CDR2 SQIVND (reference sequence). This CDR3 is 14 amino acids long. Unmatched junction bases numbered 6, after V lost 4 bases and J lost 4 bases. CDR3 in amino acids: CASSKTGTSYGYTF. Here the CDR3 DNA reads TGTGCCAGTAGTAAGACAGGGACTAGCTATGGCTACACCTTC.

At least ten counts were recorded for this clonotype. V and J are TRBV5-1 and TRBJ1-2; D not certain. Trimming removed 2 bases from V and 2 bases from J, with 10 bases in between. CDR3 length: 14 residues. Germline V gives CDR1 SGHRS, CDR2 YFSETQ. The CDR3 sequence: CASSLLDGNYGYTF. The DNA of the CDR3 is TGCGCCAGCAGCTTATTGGACGGCAACTATGGCTACACCTTC.

J is TRBJ1-5 and V is TRBV12-3 or TRBV12-4; D gene ambiguous. Trimming stripped 6 bases from V and 1 base from J, with 7 bases between. CDR3 length equals 13 residues. The CDR3 DNA follows: TGTGCCAGCAGAGGGTTCAGCAATCAGCCCCAGCATTTT. Its protein product is CASRGFSNQPQHF.

V and J are TRBV18 and TRBJ2-2, with 9 bases aligning to TRBD2. The ends lost 8 bases at V and 6 bases at J; junction bases unmatched: 13. Germline lookup yields CDR1 KGHSH and CDR2 LQKENI. The CDR3 is 16 amino acids. The CDR3 DNA reads as TGTGCCAGCCTAAGGCCGATAGCGGGAGAGTCCGGGGAGCTGTTTTTT. Amino acids: CASLRPIAGESGELFF. Full variable domain (remainder filled in from reference TRBV18 and TRBJ2-2): NAGVMQNPRHLVRRRGQEARLRCSPMKGHSHVYWYRQLPEEGLKFMVYLQKENIIDESGMPKERFSAEFPKEGPSILRIQQVVRGDSAAYFCASLRPIAGESGELFFGEGSRLTVL.

This clonotype was seen at least ten times. The CDR3 protein is CASRTPGHDSYEQYF. The CDR3 coding sequence is TGTGCCAGCAGGACGCCGGGACACGACTCCTACGAGCAGTACTTC. The chain combines TRBV28 with TRBJ2-7, with D perhaps TRBD1 (6 bases). From germline, CDR1 is MDHEN and CDR2 SYDVKM. The CDR3 length is 15 residues. Trimming pared 6 bases from V and 0 bases from J, leaving 15 bases between.

The chain links TRBV19 to TRBJ2-7; D is unclear. CDR1 is LNHDA, CDR2 SQIVND, per germline (reference sequence). Trimming cost V 3 bases and J 3 bases, with 6 bases left between them. The CDR3 has 12 residues. CDR3 DNA: TGTGCCAGTAGTATTCCTAGCTACGAGCAGTACTTC. Translating it yields CASSIPSYEQYF.

This clonotype was recorded many times. The rearrangement joins TRBV28 to TRBJ1-5; D is uncertain. V lost 7 bases and J 2 bases, leaving 15 bases between the germline ends. The germline CDR1 and CDR2 sequences are MDHEN and SYDVKM. This CDR3 has 15 amino acids. The CDR3 nucleotides read TGTGCCAGCACCACCCCCGTCGCCCGCAATCAGCCCCAGCATTTT. This translates into CASTTPVARNQPQHF.

Ten or more counts support this clonotype. This chain joins TRBV5-1 and TRBJ2-3; the D is unclear. Germline CDR1 SGHRS, CDR2 YFSETQ. The CDR3 is 14 residues long. Trimming took off 4 bases at V and 1 base at J, with 10 bases between the two ends. DNA of the CDR3: TGCGCCAGCAGCCTATCGGCCGGCACAGATACGCAGTATTTT. Translated, it gives CASSLSAGTDTQYF.

The chain's CDR3 is CATSDQGGGGQETQYF. The CDR3 DNA sequence: TGTGCCACCAGCGACCAAGGTGGGGGGGGCCAAGAGACCCAGTACTTC. The J gene is TRBJ2-5, the V gene TRBV24-1; 7 nucleotides line up with TRBD2. V shed 7 bases, J shed 1 base, and the junction held 11 bases outside the gene matches. CDR3 size: 16 residues. Germline loops: CDR1 KGHDR, CDR2 SFDVKD.

V and J are TRBV4-2 and TRBJ2-2, with D possibly TRBD2 on 6 matching bases. Germline lookup yields CDR1 LGHNA and CDR2 YNFKEQ. Trimming took off 3 bases at V and 2 bases at J, with 13 bases between the two ends. CDR3 length: 16 amino acids. CDR3 region: CASSQAPGLNTGELFF. The CDR3 nucleotides are TGTGCCAGCAGCCAGGCTCCGGGACTTAACACCGGGGAGCTGTTTTTT.